The 10 T cell receptor beta chains in this list originate from one sample, sequenced in a study of blood T cell repertoires in COVID-19. Sequencing was performed with immunoSEQ multiplex PCR; in TCRdb, only in-frame clones are kept and a portion is missing. The sample has under 450,000 clones; around 89% are singletons. Sequenced material: peripheral blood. These TCRs come from a woman between 40 and 55 years old with COVID-19, enrolled during active disease.

This clone appeared once. The chain links TRBV6-2 or TRBV6-3 to TRBJ1-5; D gene ambiguous. The V gene lost 4 bases and the J gene lost 7 bases, with 20 bases spanning the gap. CDR3 length: 16 residues. Per the germline V gene, CDR1 is MNHEY and CDR2 is SVGEGT. The CDR3 loop reads CASSSSGGPGIQPQHF. CDR3 sequence (DNA): TGTGCCAGCAGTTCCTCTGGAGGCCCAGGAATCCAGCCCCAGCATTTT.

The chain links TRBV7-8 to TRBJ2-7, with D perhaps TRBD1 (6 bases). Between the trimmed V and J ends, which lost 5 bases and 2 bases, there was a span of 13 bases. CDR1 and CDR2 (germline): SGHVS, FQNEAQ. This CDR3 is built from 14 residues. This CDR3 reads CASSPHPGAYEQYF. The CDR3 nucleotides are TGTGCCAGCAGCCCTCACCCAGGGGCCTACGAGCAGTACTTC.

This chain uses TRBV5-4 with TRBJ1-3; D is undetermined. V gave up 6 bases and J gave up 7 bases, with 11 bases separating them. Germline assignment: CDR1 SGHNT and CDR2 YYREEE (reference sequence). The CDR3 is 12 amino acids. The CDR3 DNA reads as TGTGCCAGCAACGAGAACGGGAACACCATATATTTT. Translated: CASNENGNTIYF.

The rearrangement joins TRBV11-3 to TRBJ2-5; no firm D call. V was pared by 0 bases and J by 2 bases, with 10 bases between. This CDR3 comprises 15 residues. Germline V gene data show CDR1 as SGHNT and CDR2 as YENEEA. The CDR3 is CASSLDHSRQETQYF. The CDR3 coding sequence is TGTGCCAGCAGCTTAGACCATAGCCGTCAAGAGACCCAGTACTTC.

This clone was recorded once. The rearrangement uses TRBV9 and TRBJ2-3; 11 bases align to TRBD2. V was clipped by 0 bases and J by 3 bases; unmatched bases: 9. CDR3 length equals 18 residues. The germline CDR1 and CDR2 sequences are SGDLS and YYNGEE. CDR3: CASSVGLAGLRNTDTQYF. CDR3 nucleotides: TGTGCCAGCAGCGTAGGACTAGCGGGACTAAGAAATACAGATACGCAGTATTTT. Together with reference TRBV9 and TRBJ2-3, the CDR3 gives the full variable domain: DSGVTQTPKHLITATGQRVTLRCSPRSGDLSVYWYQQSLDQGLQFLIQYYNGEERAKGNILERFSAQQFPDLHSELNLSSLELGDSALYFCASSVGLAGLRNTDTQYFGPGTRLTVL.

The rearrangement uses TRBV4-3 and TRBJ1-4, with D possibly TRBD1 on 6 matching bases. Germline V gives CDR1 LGHNA, CDR2 YSLEER. The CDR3 covers 15 residues. V was pared by 0 bases and J by 5 bases, with 10 bases between. CDR3 in amino acids: CASSQEQGVNEKLFF. CDR3 in DNA: TGCGCCAGCAGCCAAGAACAGGGCGTAAATGAAAAACTGTTTTTT.

The rearrangement links TRBV7-8 to TRBJ1-5; TRBD1 matches 7 bases. CDR1 is SGHVS, CDR2 FQNEAQ, per germline. The V and J ends lost 3 bases and 5 bases, in that order; junction bases with no gene match: 10. The CDR3 consists of 16 residues. The chain's CDR3 is CASSFQTGPLYQPQHF. The CDR3 DNA reads TGTGCCAGCAGCTTCCAGACAGGGCCTTTGTATCAGCCCCAGCATTTT.

This clone was seen more than once but under ten times. The chain employs TRBV27 and TRBJ1-2; 8 nucleotides align to TRBD1. V shed 4 bases, J shed 11 bases, and the junction held 9 bases outside the gene matches. CDR1 is MNHEY and CDR2 is SMNVEV in the germline V gene (reference sequence). The CDR3 length is 13 residues. This CDR3 reads CASSSTQGAGYTF. The CDR3 DNA sequence: TGTGCCAGCAGTTCCACTCAGGGGGCAGGGTACACCTTC.

The chain couples TRBV21-1 to TRBJ2-3; the table gives TRBD2 as D, unverified against the DNA. TRBV21-1 is an annotated pseudogene. This CDR3 is 19 amino acids long. The CDR3 DNA follows: TGTGCCAGCAGCAAAGAAGGGGCAGCGGGAGGGCCTAGCACAGATACGCAGTATTTT. Residues: CASSKEGAAGGPSTDTQYF.

In DNA, the CDR3 is TGTGCCAGCAGTCTCCGGGGGATGGTTCAGCCCCAGCATTTT. Its protein product is CASSLRGMVQPQHF. The V call is TRBV27, the J call TRBJ1-5; possibly TRBD1 for D (5 bases). Germline V gives CDR1 MNHEY, CDR2 SMNVEV (reference sequence). The CDR3 runs to 14 residues. V was pared by 5 bases and J by 6 bases, with 14 bases between.